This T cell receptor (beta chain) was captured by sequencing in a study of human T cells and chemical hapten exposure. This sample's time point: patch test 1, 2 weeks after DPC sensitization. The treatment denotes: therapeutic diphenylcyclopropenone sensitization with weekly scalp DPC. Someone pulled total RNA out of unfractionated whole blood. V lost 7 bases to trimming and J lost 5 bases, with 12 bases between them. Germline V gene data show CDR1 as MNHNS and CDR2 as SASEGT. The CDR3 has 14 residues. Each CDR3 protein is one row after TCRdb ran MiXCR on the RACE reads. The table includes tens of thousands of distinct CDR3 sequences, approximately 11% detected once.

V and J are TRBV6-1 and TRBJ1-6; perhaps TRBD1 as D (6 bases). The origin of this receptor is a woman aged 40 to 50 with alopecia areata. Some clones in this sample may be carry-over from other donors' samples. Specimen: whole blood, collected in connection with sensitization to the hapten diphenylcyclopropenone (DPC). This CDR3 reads CASTYREDNSPLHF. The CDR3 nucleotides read TGTGCCAGCACCTACAGGGAGGATAATTCACCCCTCCACTTT.